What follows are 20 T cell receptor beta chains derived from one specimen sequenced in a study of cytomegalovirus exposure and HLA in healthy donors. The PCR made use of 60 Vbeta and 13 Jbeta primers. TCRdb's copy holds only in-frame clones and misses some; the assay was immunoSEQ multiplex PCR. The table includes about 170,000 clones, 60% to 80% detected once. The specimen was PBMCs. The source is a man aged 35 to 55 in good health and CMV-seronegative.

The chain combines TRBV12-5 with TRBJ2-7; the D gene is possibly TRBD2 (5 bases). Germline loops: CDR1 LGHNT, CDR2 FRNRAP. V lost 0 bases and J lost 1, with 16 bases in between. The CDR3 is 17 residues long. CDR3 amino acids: CASGLVVLGGLSYEQYF. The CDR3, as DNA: TGTGCTAGTGGTTTGGTAGTCTTGGGCGGGTTATCCTACGAGCAGTACTTC.

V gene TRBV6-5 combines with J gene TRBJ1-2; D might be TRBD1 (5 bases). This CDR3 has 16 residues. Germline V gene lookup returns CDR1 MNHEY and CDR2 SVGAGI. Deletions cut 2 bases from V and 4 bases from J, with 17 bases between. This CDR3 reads CASSYDFGTGSYGYTF. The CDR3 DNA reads TGTGCCAGCAGTTACGATTTTGGAACAGGAAGCTATGGCTACACCTTC.

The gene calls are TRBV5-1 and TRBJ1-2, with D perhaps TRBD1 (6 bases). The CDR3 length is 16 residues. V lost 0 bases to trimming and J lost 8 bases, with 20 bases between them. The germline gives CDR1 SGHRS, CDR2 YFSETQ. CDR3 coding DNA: TGCGCCAGCAGCTTGGGGGGTACCGGACAGTCGGGCGGCTACACCTTC. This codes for CASSLGGTGQSGGYTF. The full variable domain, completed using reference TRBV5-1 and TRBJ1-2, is KAGVTQTPRYLIKTRGQQVTLSCSPISGHRSVSWYQQTPGQGLQFLFEYFSETQRNKGNFPGRFSGRQFSNSRSEMNVSTLELGDSALYLCASSLGGTGQSGGYTFGSGTRLTVV.

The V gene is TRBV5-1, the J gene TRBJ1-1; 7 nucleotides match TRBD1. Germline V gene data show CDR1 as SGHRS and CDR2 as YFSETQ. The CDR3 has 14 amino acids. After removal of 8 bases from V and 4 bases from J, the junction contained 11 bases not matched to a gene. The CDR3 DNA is TGCGCCAGTAAATCCTCGACAGGGAGCACTGAAGCTTTCTTT. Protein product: CASKSSTGSTEAFF. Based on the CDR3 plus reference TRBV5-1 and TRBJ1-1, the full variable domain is KAGVTQTPRYLIKTRGQQVTLSCSPISGHRSVSWYQQTPGQGLQFLFEYFSETQRNKGNFPGRFSGRQFSNSRSEMNVSTLELGDSALYLCASKSSTGSTEAFFGQGTRLTVV.

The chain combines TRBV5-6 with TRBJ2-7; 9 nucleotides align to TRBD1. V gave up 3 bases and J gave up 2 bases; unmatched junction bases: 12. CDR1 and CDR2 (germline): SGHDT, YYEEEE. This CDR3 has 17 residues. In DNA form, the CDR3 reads TGTGCCAGCAGCTACGGGACAGGGTCAAAAAGTCCCTACGAGCAGTACTTC. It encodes CASSYGTGSKSPYEQYF.

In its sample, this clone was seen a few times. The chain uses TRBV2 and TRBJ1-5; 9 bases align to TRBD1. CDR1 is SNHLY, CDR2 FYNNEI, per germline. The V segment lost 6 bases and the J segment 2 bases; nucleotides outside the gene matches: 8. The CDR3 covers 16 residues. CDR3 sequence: CASRTQGARGNQPQHF. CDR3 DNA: TGTGCCAGCAGGACACAGGGGGCGAGAGGCAATCAGCCCCAGCATTTT.

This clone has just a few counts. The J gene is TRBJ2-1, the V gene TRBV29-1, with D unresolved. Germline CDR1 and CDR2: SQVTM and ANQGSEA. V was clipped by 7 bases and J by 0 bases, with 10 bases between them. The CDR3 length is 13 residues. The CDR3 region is CSGHYSSYNEQFF. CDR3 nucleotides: TGCAGCGGCCACTATAGCTCCTACAATGAGCAGTTCTTC.

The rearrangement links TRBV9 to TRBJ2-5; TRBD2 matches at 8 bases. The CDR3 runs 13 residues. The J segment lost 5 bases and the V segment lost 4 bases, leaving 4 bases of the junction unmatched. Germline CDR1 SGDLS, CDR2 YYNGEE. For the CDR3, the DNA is TGTGCCAGCAGCCCGGGGGGGCGGGAGACCCAGTACTTC. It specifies CASSPGGRETQYF.

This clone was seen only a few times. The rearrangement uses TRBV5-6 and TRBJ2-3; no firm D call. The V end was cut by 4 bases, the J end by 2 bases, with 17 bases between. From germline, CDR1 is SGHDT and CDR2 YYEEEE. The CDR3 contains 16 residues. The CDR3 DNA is TGTGCCAGCAGCCCACCTGGCCGATCGCTCACAGATACGCAGTATTTT. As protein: CASSPPGRSLTDTQYF.

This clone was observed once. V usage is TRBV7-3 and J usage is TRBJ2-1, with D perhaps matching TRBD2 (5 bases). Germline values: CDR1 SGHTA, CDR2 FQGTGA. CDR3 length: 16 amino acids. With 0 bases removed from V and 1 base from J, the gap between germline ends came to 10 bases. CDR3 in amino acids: CASSLTGERSYNEQFF. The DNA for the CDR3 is TGTGCCAGCAGCTTAACGGGAGAGAGGTCCTACAATGAGCAGTTCTTC.

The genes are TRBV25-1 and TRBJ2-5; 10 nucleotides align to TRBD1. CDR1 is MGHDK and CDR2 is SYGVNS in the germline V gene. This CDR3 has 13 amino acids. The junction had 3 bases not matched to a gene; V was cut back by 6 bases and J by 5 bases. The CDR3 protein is CASRGTGAETQYF. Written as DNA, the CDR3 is TGTGCCAGCAGAGGGACAGGGGCCGAGACCCAGTACTTC. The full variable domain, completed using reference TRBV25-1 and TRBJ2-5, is EADIYQTPRYLVIGTGKKITLECSQTMGHDKMYWYQQDPGMELHLIHYSYGVNSTEKGDLSSESTVSRIRTEHFPLTLESARPSHTSQYLCASRGTGAETQYFGPGTRLLVL.

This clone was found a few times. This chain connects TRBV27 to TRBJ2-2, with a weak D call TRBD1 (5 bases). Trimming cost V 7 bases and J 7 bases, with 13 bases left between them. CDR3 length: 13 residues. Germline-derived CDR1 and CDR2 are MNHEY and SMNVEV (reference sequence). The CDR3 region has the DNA TGTGCCAGCAAGGGGCTGGTAAGCGGGGAGCTGTTTTTT. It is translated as CASKGLVSGELFF.

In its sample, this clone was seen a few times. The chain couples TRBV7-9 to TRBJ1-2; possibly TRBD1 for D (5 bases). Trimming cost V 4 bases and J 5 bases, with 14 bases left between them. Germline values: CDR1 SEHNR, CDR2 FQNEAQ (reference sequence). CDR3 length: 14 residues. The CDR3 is CASSSSWGDYGYTF. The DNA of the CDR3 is TGTGCCAGCAGCTCCTCTTGGGGGGATTATGGCTACACCTTC.

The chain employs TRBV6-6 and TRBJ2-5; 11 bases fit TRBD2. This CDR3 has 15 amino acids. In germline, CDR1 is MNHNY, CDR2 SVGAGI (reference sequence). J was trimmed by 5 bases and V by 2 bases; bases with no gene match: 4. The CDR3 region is CASSYETSGTETQYF. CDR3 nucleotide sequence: TGTGCCAGCAGTTACGAGACTAGCGGGACTGAGACCCAGTACTTC.

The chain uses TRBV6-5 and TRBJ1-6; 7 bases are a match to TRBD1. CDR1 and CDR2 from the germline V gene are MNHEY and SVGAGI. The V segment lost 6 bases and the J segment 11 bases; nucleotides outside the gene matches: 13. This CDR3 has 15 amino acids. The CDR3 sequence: CASRLSTGRGTPLHF. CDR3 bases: TGTGCCAGCAGACTCTCGACAGGGCGAGGGACACCCCTCCACTTT.

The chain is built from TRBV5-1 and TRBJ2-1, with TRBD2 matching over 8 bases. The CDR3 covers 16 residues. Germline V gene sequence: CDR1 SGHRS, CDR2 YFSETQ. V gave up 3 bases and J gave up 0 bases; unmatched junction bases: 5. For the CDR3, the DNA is TGCGCCAGCAGCTCCTCTAGCGGGTCCTCCTACAATGAGCAGTTCTTC. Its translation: CASSSSSGSSYNEQFF.

The CDR3 is CASRKTSGRAGEQFF. The CDR3 DNA reads as TGTGCCAGCAGGAAAACTAGCGGGAGGGCCGGTGAGCAGTTCTTC. This rearrangement joins TRBV6-5 to TRBJ2-1; 13 positions match TRBD2. V lost 6 bases to trimming and J lost 9 bases; unmatched junction nucleotides: 8. The CDR3 covers 15 residues. Germline V CDR1 and CDR2: MNHEY, SVGAGI.

In DNA, the CDR3 is TGTGCCAGCAACCCCGACACGTTCTATGGCTACACCTTC. This codes for CASNPDTFYGYTF. J is TRBJ1-2 and V is TRBV6-6; no definite D call. This CDR3 contains 13 residues. V was shortened by 7 bases and J by 4 bases, with 13 bases between the two germline ends. Germline loops: CDR1 MNHNY, CDR2 SVGAGI (reference sequence).

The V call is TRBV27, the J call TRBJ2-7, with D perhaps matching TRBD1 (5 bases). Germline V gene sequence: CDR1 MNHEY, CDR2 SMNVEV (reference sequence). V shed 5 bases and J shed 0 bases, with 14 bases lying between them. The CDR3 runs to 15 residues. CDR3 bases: TGTGCCAGCAGTGTTGACAGAGGCAGCTCCTACGAGCAGTACTTC. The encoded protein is CASSVDRGSSYEQYF.

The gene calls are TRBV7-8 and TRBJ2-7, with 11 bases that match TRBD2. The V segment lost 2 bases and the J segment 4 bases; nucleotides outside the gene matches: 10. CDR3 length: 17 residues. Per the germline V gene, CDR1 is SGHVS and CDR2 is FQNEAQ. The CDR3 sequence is CASSLSSGRAGVYEQYF. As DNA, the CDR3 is TGTGCCAGCAGCTTAAGTAGCGGGAGGGCCGGCGTTTACGAGCAGTACTTC.